This TCR beta chain emerged from a study of T-cell reconstitution after alpha-beta-depleted transplantation in children. General study results and limits: T-cell numbers and diversity one year post-transplant derived largely from freshly generated T cells. Reportedly, only several hundred clones from non-depleted graft cells drove alpha-beta T-cell counts at about two months. Recipient T cells and thymic progenitors that survived were the source of the high TCRbeta diversity seen at day 60 in some patients.

With 4 bases removed from V and 4 bases from J, the gap between germline ends came to 15 bases. The CDR3 is 14 amino acids. Germline V gene lookup returns CDR1 SGHRS and CDR2 YFSETQ. TCRbeta library construction was performed incorporating unique molecular identifiers. From the PCR reads, TCRdb called clonotypes with MiXCR, one entry per CDR3 protein. The sample has about 540,000 distinct CDR3 sequences, roughly 27% seen once; the top ten hold around a third. This clonotype was observed a few times. Its antigen is still unknown. Sequencing used PBMCs, obtained before TCRalphabeta/CD19-depleted stem cell transplant. The TCR was taken from a boy under three years old with Wiskott-Aldrich syndrome, due to receive a stem cell transplant. The chain links TRBV5-1 to TRBJ2-7; D is ambiguous. CDR3 in DNA: TGCGCCAGCAGCGTTACGGCTGGGCTTTACGAGCAGTACTTC. Protein sequence: CASSVTAGLYEQYF.